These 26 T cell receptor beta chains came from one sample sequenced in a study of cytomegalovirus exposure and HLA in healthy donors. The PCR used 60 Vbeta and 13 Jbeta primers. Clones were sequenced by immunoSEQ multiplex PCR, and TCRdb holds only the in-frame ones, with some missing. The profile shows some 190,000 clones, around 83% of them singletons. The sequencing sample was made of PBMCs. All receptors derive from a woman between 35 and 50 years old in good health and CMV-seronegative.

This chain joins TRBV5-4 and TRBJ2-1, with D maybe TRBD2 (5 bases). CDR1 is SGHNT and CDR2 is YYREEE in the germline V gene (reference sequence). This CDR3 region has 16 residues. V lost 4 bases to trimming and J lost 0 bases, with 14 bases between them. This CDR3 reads CASSLGRSGSYNEQFF. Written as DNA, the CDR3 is TGTGCCAGCAGCCTGGGTAGAAGCGGCTCCTACAATGAGCAGTTCTTC.

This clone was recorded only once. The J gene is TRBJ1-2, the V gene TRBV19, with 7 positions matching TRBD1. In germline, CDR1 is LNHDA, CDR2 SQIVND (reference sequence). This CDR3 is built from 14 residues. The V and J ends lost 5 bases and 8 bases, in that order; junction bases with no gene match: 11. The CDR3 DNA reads TGTGCCAGTAGTCCCCGGGACAGTTTTTGGGGCTACACCTTC. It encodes CASSPRDSFWGYTF. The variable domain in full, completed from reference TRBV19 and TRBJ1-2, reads DGGITQSPKYLFRKEGQNVTLSCEQNLNHDAMYWYRQDPGQGLRLIYYSQIVNDFQKGDIAEGYSVSREKKESFPLTVTSAQKNPTAFYLCASSPRDSFWGYTFGSGTRLTVV.

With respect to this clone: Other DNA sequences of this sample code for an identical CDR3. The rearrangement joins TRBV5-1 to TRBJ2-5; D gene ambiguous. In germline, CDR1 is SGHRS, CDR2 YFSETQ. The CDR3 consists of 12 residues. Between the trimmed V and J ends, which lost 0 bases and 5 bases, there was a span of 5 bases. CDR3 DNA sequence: TGCGCCAGCAGCTTGGCGGGTGAGACCCAGTACTTC. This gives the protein CASSLAGETQYF.

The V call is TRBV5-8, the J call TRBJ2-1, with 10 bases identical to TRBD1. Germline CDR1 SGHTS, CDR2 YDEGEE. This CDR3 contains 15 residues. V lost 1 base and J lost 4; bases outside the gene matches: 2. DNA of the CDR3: TGTGCCAGCAGCTTGAGACAGGGGGCGTACAATGAGCAGTTCTTC. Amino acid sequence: CASSLRQGAYNEQFF.

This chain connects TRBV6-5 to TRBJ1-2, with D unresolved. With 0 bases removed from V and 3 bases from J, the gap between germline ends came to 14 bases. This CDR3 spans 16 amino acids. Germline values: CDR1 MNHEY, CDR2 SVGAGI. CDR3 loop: CASSYSRAGFDYGYTF. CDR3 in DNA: TGTGCCAGCAGTTACTCAAGAGCCGGTTTTGACTATGGCTACACCTTC.

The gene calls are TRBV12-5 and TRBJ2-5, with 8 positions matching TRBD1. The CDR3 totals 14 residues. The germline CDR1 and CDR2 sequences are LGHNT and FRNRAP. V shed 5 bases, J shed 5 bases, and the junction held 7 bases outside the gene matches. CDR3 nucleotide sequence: TGTGCTAGTGGTACCCAGACAGGGGCCGAGACCCAGTACTTC. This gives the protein CASGTQTGAETQYF.

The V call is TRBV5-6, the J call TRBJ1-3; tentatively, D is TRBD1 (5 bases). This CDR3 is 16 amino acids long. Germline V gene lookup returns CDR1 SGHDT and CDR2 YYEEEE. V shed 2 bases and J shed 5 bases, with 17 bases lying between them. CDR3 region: CASSLRGASRRNTIYF. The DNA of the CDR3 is TGTGCCAGCAGCTTAAGGGGTGCGTCAAGGAGAAACACCATATATTTT. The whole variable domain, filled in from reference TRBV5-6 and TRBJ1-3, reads DAGVTQSPTHLIKTRGQQVTLRCSPKSGHDTVSWYQQALGQGPQFIFQYYEEEERQRGNFPDRFSGHQFPNYSSELNVNALLLGDSALYLCASSLRGASRRNTIYFGEGSWLTVV.

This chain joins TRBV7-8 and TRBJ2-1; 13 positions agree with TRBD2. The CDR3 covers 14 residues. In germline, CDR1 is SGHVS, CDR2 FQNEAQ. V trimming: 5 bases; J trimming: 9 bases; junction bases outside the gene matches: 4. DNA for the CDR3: TGTGCCAGCAGCCGGACTAGCGGGAGTGGTGAGCAGTTCTTC. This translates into CASSRTSGSGEQFF.

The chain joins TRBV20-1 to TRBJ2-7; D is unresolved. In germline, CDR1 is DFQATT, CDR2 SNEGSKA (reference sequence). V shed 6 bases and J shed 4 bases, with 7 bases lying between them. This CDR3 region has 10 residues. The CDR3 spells CSALLYEQYF. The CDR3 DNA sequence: TGCAGTGCCCTCCTGTACGAGCAGTACTTC.

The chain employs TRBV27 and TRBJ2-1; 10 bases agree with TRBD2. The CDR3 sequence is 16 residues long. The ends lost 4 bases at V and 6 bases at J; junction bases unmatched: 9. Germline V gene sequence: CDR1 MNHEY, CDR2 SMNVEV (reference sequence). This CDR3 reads CASSSWVAGGPNEQFF. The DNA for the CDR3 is TGTGCCAGCAGTTCGTGGGTAGCGGGAGGCCCCAATGAGCAGTTCTTC.

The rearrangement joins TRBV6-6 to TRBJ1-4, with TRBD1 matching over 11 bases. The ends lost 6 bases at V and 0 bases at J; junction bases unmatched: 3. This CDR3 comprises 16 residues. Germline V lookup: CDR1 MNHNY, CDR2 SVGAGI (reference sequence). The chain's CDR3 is CASRSGQGATNEKLFF. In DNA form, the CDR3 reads TGTGCCAGCAGATCGGGACAGGGGGCAACTAATGAAAAACTGTTTTTT.

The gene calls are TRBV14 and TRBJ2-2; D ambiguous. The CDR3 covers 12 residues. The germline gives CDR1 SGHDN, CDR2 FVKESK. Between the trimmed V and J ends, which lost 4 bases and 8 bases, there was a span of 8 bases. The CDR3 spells CASSLPTGELFF. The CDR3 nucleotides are TGTGCCAGCAGCCTACCGACTGGGGAGCTGTTTTTT.

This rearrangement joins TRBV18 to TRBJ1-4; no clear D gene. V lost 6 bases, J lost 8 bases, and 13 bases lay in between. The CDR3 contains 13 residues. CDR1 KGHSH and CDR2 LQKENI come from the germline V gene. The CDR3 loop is CASSPREYEKLFF. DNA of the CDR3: TGTGCCAGCTCGCCCCGGGAATACGAAAAACTGTTTTTT.

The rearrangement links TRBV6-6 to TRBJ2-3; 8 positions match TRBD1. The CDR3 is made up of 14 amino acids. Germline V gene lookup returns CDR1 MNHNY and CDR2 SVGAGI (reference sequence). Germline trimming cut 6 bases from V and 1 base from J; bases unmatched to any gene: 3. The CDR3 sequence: CASRDRGGTDTQYF. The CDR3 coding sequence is TGTGCCAGCAGAGACAGGGGAGGCACAGATACGCAGTATTTT.

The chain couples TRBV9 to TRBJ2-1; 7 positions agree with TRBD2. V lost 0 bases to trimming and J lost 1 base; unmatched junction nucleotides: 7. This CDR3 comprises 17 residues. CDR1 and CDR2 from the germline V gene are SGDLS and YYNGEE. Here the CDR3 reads CASSVERGSGSYNEQFF. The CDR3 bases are TGTGCCAGCAGCGTAGAGCGCGGGAGTGGGTCCTACAATGAGCAGTTCTTC.

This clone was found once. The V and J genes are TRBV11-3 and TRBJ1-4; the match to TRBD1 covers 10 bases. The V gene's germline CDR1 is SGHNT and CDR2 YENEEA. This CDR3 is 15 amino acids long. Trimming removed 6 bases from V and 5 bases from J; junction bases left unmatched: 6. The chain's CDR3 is CASSLTGQGNEKLFF. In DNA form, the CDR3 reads TGTGCCAGCAGTTTGACGGGACAGGGGAATGAAAAACTGTTTTTT.

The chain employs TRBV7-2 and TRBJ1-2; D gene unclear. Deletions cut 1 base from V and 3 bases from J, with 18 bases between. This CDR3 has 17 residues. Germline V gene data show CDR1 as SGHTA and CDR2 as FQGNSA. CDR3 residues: CASSLERFGPAYYGYTF. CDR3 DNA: TGTGCCAGCAGCTTAGAGCGTTTCGGTCCAGCCTACTATGGCTACACCTTC.

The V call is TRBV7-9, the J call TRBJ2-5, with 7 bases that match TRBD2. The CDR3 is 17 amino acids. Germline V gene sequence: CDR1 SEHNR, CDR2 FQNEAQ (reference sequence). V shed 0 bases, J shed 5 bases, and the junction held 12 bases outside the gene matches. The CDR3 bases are TGTGCCAGCAGCTTAGCACTAGCGAGAATTCGGGTGGAGACCCAGTACTTC. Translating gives CASSLALARIRVETQYF.

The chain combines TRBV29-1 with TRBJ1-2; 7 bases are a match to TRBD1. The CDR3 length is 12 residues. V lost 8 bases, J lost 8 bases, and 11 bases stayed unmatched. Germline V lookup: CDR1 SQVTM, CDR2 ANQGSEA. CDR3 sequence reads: CSIRQGWSGYTF. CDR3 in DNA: TGCAGCATTAGACAGGGATGGTCAGGCTACACCTTC.

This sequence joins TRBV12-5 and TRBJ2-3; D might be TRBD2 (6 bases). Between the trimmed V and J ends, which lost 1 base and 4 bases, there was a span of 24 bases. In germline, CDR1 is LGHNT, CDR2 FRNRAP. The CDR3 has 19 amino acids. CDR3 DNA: TGTGCTAGTGGTTTGGGGGTCCTAAAGCCCCCAAGGGAGGCAGATACGCAGTATTTT. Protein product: CASGLGVLKPPREADTQYF.

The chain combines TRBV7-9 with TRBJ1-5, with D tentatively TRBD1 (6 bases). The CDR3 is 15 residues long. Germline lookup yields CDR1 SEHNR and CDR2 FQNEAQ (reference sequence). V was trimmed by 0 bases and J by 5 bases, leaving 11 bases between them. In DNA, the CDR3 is TGTGCCAGCAGCTTAGCGGGCAGGGGCGATCAGCCCCAGCATTTT. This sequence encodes CASSLAGRGDQPQHF.

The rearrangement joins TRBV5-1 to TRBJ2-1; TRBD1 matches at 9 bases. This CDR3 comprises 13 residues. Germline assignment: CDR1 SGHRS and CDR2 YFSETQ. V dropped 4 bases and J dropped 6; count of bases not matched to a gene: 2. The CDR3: CASSPDRGNEQFF. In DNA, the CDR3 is TGCGCCAGCAGCCCGGACAGGGGCAATGAGCAGTTCTTC.

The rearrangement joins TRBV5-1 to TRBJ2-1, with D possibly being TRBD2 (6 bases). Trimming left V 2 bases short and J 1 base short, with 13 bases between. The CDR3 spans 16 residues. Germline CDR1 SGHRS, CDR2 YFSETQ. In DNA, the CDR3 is TGCGCCAGCAGCTTTACTAGCCGCCGATCCTACAATGAGCAGTTCTTC. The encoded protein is CASSFTSRRSYNEQFF.

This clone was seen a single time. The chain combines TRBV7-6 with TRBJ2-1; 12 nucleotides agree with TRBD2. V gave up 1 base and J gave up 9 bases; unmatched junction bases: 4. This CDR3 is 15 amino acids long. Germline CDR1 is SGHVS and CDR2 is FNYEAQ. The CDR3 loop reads CASSLGLAGATEQFF. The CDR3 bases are TGTGCCAGCAGCTTAGGACTAGCGGGAGCCACTGAGCAGTTCTTC.

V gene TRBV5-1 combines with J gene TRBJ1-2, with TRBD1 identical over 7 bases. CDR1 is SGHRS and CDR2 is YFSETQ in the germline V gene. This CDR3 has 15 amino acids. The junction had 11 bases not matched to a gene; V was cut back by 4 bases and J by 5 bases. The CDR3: CASSGAPQGGYGYTF. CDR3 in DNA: TGCGCCAGCAGCGGAGCCCCTCAGGGGGGATATGGCTACACCTTC.

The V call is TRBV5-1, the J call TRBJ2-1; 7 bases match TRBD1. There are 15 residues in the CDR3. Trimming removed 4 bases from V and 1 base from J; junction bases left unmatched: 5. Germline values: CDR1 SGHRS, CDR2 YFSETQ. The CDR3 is CASSAGTESYNEQFF. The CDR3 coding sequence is TGCGCCAGCAGCGCCGGGACAGAGTCCTACAATGAGCAGTTCTTC.